This TCR beta chain was observed in a study of response to subunit inactivated influenza vaccine. Whole-study findings and limits: Each seasonal flu vaccination may recruit only limited new T cells, authors suggested.

A single record per CDR3 protein comes from TCRdb applying MiXCR to the RT-PCR reads. The table shows about 480,000 distinct CDR3 sequences, with over 9.5% occurring only once. Only a few counts were recorded for this clonotype. What it binds is unknown. Germline CDR1 MGHRA, CDR2 YSYEKL. The CDR3 totals 22 residues. Trimming removed 0 bases from V and 2 bases from J, with 28 bases in between. The receptor comes from a man aged 50-60 years who received an inactivated influenza vaccine. The sequenced sample was PBMCs from blood, obtained 35 to 45 days after vaccination. This chain uses TRBV4-1 with TRBJ1-4; D is unresolved. The CDR3 loop is CASSQDKISSRRAELTNEKLFF. CDR3 bases: TGCGCCAGCAGCCAAGATAAAATCTCGTCTAGGAGGGCGGAATTGACTAATGAAAAACTGTTTTTT.